This T cell receptor (beta chain) was sequenced in a study of blood T cell repertoires in COVID-19. Study-level information: Some COVID-19 samples were acute and others convalescent; all came from the United States, Italy and Spain. PBMCs, B-cell-depleted T cells, or T cells provided the cDNA or gDNA that made up the material.

Followed over time, Seattle patients had been enrolled while infection was active. Germline CDR1 is SGHRS and CDR2 is YFSETQ. V gave up 4 bases and J gave up 5 bases, with 16 bases separating them. There are 15 residues in the CDR3. Original methodology: Cell counts per sample came from amplifying reference gene primers. Produced via immunoSEQ multiplex PCR; TCRdb's table is partial and in-frame only. V and J calls and clone size follow that table, whereas D and trimming were derived from the DNA. The table includes some 130,000 clones, roughly 89% detected once. V gene TRBV5-1 combines with J gene TRBJ1-5; TRBD1 might be the D (5 bases). This receptor was obtained from a man in his sixties with COVID-19, enrolled during active disease. Sequences were obtained from peripheral blood. In nucleotides, the CDR3 is TGCGCCAGCAGCGAAACAGGAGATACCCATCAGCCCCAGCATTTT. This codes for CASSETGDTHQPQHF.